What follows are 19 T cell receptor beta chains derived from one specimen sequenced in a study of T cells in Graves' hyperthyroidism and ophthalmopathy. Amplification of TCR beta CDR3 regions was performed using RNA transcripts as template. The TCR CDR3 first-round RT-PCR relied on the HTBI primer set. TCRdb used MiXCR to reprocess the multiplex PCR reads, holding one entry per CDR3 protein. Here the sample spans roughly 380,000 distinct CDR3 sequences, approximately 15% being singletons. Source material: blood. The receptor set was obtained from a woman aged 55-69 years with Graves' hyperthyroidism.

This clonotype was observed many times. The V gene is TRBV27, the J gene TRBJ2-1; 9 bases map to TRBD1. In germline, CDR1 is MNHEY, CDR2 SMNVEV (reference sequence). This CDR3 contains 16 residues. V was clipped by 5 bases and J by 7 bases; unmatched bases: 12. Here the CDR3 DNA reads TGTGCCAGCAGTCACAGTTCCCACAGGGGGCCGAATGAGCAGTTCTTC. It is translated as CASSHSSHRGPNEQFF.

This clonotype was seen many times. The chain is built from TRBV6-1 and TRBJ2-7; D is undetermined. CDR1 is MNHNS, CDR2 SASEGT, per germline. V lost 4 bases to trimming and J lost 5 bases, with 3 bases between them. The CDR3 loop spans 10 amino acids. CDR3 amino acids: CASSGHEQYF. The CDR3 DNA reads TGTGCCAGCAGTGGACACGAGCAGTACTTC.

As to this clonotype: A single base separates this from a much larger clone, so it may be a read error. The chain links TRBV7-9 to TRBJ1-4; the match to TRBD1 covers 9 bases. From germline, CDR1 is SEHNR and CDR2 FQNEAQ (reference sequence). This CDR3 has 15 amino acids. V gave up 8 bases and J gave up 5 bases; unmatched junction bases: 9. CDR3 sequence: CASGRQTGGNEKLFF. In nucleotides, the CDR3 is TGTGCCAGCGGCCGCCAGACAGGGGGAAATGAAAAACTGTTTTTT.

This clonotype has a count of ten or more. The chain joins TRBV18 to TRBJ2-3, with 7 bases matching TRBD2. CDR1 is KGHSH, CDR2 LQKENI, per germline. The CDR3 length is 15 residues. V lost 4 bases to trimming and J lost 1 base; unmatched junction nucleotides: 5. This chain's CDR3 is CASSLLAAGTDTQYF. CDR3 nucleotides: TGTGCCAGCTCACTTCTAGCGGCGGGCACAGATACGCAGTATTTT.

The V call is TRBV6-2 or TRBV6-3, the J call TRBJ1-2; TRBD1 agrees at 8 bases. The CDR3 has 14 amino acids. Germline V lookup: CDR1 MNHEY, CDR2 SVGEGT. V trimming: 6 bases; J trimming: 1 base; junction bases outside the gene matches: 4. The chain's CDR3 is CASSRDRLNYGYTF. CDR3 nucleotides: TGTGCCAGCAGCCGGGACAGGCTTAACTATGGCTACACCTTC.

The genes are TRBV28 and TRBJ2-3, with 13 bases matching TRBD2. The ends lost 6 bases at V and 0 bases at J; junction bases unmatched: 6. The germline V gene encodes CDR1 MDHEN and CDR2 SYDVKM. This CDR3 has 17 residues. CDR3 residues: CASRPPGLAGSTDTQYF. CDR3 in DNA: TGTGCCAGCAGACCTCCGGGACTAGCGGGGAGCACAGATACGCAGTATTTT.

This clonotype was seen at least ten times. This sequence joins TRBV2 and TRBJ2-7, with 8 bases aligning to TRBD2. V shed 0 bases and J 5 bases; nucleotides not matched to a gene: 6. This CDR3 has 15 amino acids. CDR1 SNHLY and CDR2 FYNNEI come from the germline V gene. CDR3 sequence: CASSEAAGGLDEQYF. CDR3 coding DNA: TGTGCCAGCAGTGAAGCGGCGGGAGGTTTGGACGAGCAGTACTTC.

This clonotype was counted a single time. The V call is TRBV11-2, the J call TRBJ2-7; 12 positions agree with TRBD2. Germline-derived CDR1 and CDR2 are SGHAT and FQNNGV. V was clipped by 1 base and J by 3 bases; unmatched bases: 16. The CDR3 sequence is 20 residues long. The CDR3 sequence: CASSLGLTSGSWGQGYEQYF. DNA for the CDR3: TGTGCCAGCAGCTTAGGTTTGACTAGCGGGAGCTGGGGCCAAGGCTACGAGCAGTACTTC.

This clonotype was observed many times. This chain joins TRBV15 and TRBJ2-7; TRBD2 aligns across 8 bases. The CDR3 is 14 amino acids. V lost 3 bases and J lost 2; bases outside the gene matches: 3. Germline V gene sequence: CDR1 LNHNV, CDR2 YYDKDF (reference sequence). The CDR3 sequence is CATSSGLAAYEQYF. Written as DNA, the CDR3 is TGTGCCACCAGCAGTGGACTAGCCGCCTACGAGCAGTACTTC.

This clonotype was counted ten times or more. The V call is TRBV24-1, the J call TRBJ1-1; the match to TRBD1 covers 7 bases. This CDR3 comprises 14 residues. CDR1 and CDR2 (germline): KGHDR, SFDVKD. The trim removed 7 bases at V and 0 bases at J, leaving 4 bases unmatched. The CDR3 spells CATRGTDMNTEAFF. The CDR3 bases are TGTGCCACCAGGGGGACAGACATGAACACTGAAGCTTTCTTT.

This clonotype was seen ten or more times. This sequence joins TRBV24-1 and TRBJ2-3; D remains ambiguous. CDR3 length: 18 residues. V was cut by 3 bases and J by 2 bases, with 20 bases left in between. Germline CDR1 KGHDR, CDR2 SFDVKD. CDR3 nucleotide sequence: TGTGCCACCAGTGATCGGACGCCCCGCTGGTCCTTCACAGATACGCAGTATTTT. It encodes CATSDRTPRWSFTDTQYF.

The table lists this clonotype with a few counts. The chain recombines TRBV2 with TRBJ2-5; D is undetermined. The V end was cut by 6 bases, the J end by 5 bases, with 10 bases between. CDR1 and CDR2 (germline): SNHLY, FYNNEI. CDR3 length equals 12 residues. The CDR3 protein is CASSLPTETQYF. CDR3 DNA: TGTGCCAGCAGCCTTCCTACGGAGACCCAGTACTTC.

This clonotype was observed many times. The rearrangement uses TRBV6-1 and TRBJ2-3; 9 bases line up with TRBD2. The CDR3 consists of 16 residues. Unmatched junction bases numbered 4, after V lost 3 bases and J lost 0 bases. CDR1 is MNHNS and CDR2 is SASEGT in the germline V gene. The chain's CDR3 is CASSDLAGASTDTQYF. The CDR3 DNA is TGTGCCAGCAGTGATTTAGCGGGAGCTAGCACAGATACGCAGTATTTT.

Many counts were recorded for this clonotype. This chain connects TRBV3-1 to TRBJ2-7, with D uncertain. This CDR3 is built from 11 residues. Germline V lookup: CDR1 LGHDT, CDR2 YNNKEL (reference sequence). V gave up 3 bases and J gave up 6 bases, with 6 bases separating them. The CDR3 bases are TGTGCCAGCAGCCAGGGCTTCGAGCAGTACTTC. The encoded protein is CASSQGFEQYF.

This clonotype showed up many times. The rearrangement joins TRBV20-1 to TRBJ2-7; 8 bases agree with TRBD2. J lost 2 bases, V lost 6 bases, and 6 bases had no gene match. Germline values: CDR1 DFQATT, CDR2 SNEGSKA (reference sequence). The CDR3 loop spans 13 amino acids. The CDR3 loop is CSARRTSTYEQYF. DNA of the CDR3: TGCAGTGCCCGACGGACTAGCACCTACGAGCAGTACTTC.

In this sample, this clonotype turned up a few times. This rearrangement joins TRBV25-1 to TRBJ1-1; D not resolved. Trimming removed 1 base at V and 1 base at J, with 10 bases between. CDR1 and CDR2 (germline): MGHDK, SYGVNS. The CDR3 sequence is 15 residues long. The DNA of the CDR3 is TGTGCCAGCAGTGAATTCGGTAAGGGGAACACTGAAGCTTTCTTT. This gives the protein CASSEFGKGNTEAFF.

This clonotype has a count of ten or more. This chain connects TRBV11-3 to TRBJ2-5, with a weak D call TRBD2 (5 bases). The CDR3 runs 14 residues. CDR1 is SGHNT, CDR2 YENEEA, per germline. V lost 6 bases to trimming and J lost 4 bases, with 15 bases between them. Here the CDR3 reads CASSWSFAGETQYF. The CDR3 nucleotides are TGTGCCAGCAGTTGGAGCTTCGCGGGAGAGACCCAGTACTTC.

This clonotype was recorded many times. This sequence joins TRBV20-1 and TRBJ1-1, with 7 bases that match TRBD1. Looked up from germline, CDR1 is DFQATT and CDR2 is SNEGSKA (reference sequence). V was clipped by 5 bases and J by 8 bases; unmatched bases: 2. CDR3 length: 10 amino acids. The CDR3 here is CSAGTAEAFF. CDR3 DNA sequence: TGCAGTGCTGGGACAGCCGAAGCTTTCTTT.

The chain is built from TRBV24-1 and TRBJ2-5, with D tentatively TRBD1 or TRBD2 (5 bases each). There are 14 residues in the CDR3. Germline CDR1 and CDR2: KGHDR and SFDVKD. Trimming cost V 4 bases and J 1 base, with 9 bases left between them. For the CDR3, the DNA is TGTGCCACCAGTGAGATGAGGGGCCAAGAGACCCAGTACTTC. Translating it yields CATSEMRGQETQYF.